The TCR beta chain under discussion was sequenced for a study of T cells after yellow fever vaccination. Ten or more counts support this clonotype. Its antigen is undetermined. TCRdb re-analysed the 5' RACE reads in MiXCR, keeping a single row per CDR3 protein. The sample lists about 260,000 distinct CDR3 sequences, about 5.2% occurring once. Findings and limits, study-wide: Researchers noted that a small share of clonotypes showed up in both CD4 and CD8 compartments.

This CDR3 contains 16 residues. V was pared by 5 bases and J by 1 base, with 4 bases of the junction left unmatched. Germline CDR1 reads SGHTA; CDR2 reads FQGNSA. This TCR was sampled from a man aged 18 to 30 who received the YFV17D yellow fever vaccine. The chain joins TRBV7-2 to TRBJ2-2; the match to TRBD2 covers 10 bases. The material sequenced was CD4+ T cells sorted from PBMCs, taken on the day of the yellow fever booster vaccination. This CDR3 reads CASSVIAGGNTGELFF. The DNA for the CDR3 is TGTGCCAGCAGCGTGATAGCGGGGGGGAACACCGGGGAGCTGTTTTTT.